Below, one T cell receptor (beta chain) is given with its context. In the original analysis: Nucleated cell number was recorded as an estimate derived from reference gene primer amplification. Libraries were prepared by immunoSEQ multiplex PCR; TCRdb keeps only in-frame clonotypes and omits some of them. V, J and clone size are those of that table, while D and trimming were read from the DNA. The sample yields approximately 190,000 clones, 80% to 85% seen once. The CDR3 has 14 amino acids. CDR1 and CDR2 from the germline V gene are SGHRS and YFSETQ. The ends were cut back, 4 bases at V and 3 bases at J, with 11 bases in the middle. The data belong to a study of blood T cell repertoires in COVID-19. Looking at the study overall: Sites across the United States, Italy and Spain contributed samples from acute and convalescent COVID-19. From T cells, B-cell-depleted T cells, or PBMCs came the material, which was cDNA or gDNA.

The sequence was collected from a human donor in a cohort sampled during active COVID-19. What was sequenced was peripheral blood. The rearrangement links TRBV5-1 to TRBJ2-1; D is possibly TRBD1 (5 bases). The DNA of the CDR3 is TGCGCCAGCAGCATGGACACGTTCTACAATGAGCAGTTCTTC. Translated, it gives CASSMDTFYNEQFF.